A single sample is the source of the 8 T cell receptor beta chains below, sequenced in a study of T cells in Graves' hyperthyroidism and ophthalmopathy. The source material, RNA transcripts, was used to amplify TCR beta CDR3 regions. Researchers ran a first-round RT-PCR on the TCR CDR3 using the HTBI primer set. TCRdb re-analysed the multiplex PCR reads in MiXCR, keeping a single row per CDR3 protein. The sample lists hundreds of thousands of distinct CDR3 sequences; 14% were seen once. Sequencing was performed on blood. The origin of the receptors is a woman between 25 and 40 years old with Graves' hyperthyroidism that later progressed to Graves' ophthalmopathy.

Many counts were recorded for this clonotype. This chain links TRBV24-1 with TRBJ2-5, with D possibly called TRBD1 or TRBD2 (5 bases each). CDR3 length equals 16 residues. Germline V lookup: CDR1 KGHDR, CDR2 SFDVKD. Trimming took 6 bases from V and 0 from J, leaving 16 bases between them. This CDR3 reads CATSIGTGPYQETQYF. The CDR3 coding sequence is TGTGCCACCAGTATCGGAACGGGGCCGTACCAAGAGACCCAGTACTTC.

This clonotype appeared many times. As DNA, the CDR3 is TGTGCCAGCAGTTATCAGGCAGGGTACACTGAAGCTTTCTTT. It is translated as CASSYQAGYTEAFF. The chain recombines TRBV6-2 or TRBV6-3 with TRBJ1-1, with D possibly being TRBD1 (5 bases). Trimming cost V 3 bases and J 3 bases, with 11 bases left between them. Germline loops: CDR1 MNHEY, CDR2 SVGEGT. This CDR3 region has 14 residues.

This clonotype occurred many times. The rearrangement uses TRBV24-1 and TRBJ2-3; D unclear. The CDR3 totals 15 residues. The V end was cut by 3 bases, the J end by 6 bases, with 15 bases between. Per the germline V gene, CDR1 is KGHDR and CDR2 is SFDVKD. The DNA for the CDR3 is TGTGCCACCAGTGATCCCACCAGTGGCTGGGATACGCAGTATTTT. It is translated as CATSDPTSGWDTQYF.

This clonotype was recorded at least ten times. The CDR3 reads CASSFLPSGSQETQYF. The DNA for the CDR3 is TGTGCCAGCAGTTTTTTGCCTAGCGGGAGCCAAGAGACCCAGTACTTC. The gene calls are TRBV12-3 or TRBV12-4 and TRBJ2-5; 10 bases are shared with TRBD2. CDR3 length: 16 amino acids. With V trimmed by 3 bases and J by 1 base, 5 bases remained unmatched.

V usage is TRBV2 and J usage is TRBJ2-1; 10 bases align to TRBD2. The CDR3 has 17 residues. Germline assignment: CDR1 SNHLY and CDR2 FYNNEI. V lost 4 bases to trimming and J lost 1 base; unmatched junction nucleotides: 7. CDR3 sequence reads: CASSAKGLALSYNEQFF. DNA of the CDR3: TGTGCCAGCAGTGCAAAGGGACTAGCGTTATCCTACAATGAGCAGTTCTTC.

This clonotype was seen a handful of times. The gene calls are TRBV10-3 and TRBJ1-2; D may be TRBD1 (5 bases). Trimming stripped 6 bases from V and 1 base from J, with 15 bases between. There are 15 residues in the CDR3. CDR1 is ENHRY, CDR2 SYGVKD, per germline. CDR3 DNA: TGTGCCATCAGGAACCGGGACGGGGGTAACTATGGCTACACCTTC. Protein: CAIRNRDGGNYGYTF.

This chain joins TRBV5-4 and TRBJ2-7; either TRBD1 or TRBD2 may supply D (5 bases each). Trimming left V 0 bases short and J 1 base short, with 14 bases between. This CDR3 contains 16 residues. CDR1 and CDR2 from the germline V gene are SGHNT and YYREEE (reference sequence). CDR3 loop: CASSLVFPGRSYEQYF. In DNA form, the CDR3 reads TGTGCCAGCAGCTTGGTCTTCCCGGGACGGTCCTACGAGCAGTACTTC.

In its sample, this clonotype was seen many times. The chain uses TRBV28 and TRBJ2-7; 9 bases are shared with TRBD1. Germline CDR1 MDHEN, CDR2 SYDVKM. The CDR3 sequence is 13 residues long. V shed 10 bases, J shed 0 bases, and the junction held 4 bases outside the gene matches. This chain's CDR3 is CATGTGISYEQYF. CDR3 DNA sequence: TGTGCCACCGGGACAGGGATCTCCTACGAGCAGTACTTC.